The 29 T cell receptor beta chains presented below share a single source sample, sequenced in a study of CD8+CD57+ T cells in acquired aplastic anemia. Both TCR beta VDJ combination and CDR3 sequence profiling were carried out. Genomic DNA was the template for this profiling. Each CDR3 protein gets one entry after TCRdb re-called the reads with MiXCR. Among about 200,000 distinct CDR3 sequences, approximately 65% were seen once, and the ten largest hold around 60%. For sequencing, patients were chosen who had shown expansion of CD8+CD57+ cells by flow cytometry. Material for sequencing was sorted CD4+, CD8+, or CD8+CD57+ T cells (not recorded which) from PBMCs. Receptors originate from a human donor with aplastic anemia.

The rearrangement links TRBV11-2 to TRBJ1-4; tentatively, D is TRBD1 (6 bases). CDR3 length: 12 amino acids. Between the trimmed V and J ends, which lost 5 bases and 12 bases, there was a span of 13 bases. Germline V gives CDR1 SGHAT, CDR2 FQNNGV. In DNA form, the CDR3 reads TGTGCCAGCAGCACACAGGGAGGGGAACTGTTTTTT. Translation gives CASSTQGGELFF.

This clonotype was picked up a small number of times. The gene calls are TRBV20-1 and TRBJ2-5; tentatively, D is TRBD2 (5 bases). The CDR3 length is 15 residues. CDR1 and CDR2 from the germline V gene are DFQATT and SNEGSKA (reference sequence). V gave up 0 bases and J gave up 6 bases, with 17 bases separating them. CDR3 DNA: TGCAGTGCTAGAGATCCCGAGCTGGGAGTGAAGACCCAGTACTTC. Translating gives CSARDPELGVKTQYF.

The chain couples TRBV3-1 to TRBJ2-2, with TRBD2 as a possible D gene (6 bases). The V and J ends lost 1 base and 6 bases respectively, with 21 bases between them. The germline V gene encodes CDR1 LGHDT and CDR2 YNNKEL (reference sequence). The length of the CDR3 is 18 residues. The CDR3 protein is CASSQVLAGRLVAGELFF. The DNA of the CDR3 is TGTGCCAGCAGCCAAGTGTTGGCAGGGAGGCTCGTTGCCGGGGAGCTGTTTTTT.

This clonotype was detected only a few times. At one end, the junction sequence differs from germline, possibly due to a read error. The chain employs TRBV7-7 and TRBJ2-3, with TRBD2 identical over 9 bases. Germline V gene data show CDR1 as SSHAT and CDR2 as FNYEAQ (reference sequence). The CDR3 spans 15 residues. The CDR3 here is CASSLGLAGSDTQYF. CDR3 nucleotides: TGTGCTAGCAGCTTAGGGCTAGCGGGGTCAGATACGCAGTATTTT.

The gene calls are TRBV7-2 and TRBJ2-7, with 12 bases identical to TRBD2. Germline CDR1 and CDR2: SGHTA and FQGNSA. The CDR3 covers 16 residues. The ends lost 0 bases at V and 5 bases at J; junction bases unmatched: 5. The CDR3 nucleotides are TGTGCCAGCAGCTTAGCGCAAGGACTAGCGGGACACGAGCAGTACTTC. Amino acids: CASSLAQGLAGHEQYF.

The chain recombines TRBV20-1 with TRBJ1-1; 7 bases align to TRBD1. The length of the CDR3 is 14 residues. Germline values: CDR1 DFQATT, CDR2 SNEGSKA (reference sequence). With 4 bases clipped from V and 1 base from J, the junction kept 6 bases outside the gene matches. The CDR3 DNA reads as TGCAGTGCTACCAGACAGGGACAGAACACTGAAGCTTTCTTT. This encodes CSATRQGQNTEAFF.

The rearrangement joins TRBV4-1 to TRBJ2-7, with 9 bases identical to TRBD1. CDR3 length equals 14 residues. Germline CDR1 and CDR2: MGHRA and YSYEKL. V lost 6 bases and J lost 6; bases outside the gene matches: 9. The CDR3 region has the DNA TGCGCCAGCAGTCCCGGGACAGGGTTTCGCGAGCAGTACTTC. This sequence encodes CASSPGTGFREQYF.

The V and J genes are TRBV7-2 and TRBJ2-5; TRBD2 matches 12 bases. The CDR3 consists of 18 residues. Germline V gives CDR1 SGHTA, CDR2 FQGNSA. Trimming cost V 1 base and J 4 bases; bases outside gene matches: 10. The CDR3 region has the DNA TGTGCCAGCAGCTTAGTGGCGCTAACTAGCGGGAGGATAGAGACCCAGTACTTC. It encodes CASSLVALTSGRIETQYF.

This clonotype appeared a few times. CDR3 nucleotides: TGCGCCACCTCGAACCCCGGACGACAAGGGACTGAAGCTTTCTTT. Translated: CATSNPGRQGTEAFF. The chain joins TRBV5-1 to TRBJ1-1; no definite D call. The CDR3 is made up of 15 amino acids. CDR1 is SGHRS and CDR2 is YFSETQ in the germline V gene. The V end was cut by 9 bases, the J end by 5 bases, with 23 bases between.

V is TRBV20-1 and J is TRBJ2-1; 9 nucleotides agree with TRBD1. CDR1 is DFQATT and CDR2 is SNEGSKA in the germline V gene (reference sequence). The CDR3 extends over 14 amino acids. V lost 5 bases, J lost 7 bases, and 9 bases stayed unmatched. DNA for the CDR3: TGCAGTGCTTTCGACAGGGGGTATGGTAATGAGCAGTTCTTC. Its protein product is CSAFDRGYGNEQFF.

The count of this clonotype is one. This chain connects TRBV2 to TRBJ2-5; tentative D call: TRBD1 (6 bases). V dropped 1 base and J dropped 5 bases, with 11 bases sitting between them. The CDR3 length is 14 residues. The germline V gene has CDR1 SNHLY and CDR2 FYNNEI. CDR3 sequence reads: CASSEGQVQETQYF. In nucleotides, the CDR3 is TGTGCCAGCAGTGAAGGACAGGTCCAGGAGACCCAGTACTTC.

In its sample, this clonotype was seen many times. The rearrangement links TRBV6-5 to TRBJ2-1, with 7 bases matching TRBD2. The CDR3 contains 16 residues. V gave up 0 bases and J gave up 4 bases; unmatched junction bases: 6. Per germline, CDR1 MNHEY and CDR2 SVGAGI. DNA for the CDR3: TGTGCCAGCAGTTACTCGTGGGGACTACATTACAATGAGCAGTTCTTC. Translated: CASSYSWGLHYNEQFF.

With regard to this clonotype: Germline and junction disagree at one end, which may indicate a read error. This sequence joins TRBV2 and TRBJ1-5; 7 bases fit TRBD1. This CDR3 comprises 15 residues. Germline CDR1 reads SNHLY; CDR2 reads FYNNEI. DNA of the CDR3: TGTGCCAGCAGGGACCGGACAGGCACTAATCAGCCCCAACATTTT. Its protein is CASRDRTGTNQPQHF.

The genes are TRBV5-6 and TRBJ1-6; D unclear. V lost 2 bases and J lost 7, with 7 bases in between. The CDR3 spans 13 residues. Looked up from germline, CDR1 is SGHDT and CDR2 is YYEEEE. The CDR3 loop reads CASSFSRNSPLHF. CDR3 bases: TGTGCCAGCAGCTTTTCCCGGAATTCACCCCTCCACTTT.

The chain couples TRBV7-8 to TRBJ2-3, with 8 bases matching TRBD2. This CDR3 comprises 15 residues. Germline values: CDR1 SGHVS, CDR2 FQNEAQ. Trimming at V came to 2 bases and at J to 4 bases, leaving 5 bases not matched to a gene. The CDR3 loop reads CASSLTGGASDTQYF. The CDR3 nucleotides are TGTGCCAGCAGCTTAACCGGGGGGGCATCAGATACGCAGTATTTT.

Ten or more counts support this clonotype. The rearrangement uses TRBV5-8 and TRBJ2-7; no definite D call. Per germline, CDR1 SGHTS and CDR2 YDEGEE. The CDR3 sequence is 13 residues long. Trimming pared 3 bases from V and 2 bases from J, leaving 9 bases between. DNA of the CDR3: TGTGCCAGCAGCTACGGGCGAACCTACGAGCAGTACTTC. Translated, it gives CASSYGRTYEQYF.

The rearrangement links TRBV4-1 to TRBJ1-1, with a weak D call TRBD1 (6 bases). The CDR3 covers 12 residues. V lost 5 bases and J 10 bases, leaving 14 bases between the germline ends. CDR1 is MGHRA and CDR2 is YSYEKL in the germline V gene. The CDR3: CASSSLAGAAFF. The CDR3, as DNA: TGCGCCAGCAGCTCGCTTGCGGGGGCAGCTTTCTTT.

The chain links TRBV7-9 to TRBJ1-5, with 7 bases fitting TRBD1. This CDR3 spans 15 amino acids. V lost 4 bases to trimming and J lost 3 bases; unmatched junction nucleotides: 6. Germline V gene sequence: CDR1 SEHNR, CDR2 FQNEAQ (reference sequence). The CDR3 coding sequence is TGTGCCAGCAGCTCCGGACAGGACTACAATCAGCCCCAGCATTTT. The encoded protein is CASSSGQDYNQPQHF.

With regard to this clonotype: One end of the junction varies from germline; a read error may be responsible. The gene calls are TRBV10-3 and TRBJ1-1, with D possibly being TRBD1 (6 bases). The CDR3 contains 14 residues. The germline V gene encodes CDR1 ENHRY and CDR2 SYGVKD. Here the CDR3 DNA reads TGCGCCATCAGTGAGCCGGGGGCAAACACTGAAGCTTTCTTT. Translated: CAISEPGANTEAFF.

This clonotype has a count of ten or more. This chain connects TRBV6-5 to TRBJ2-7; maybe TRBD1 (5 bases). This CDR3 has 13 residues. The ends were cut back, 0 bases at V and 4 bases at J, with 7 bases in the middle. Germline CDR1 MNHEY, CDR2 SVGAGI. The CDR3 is CASSYSQGYEQYF. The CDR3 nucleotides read TGTGCCAGCAGTTACTCCCAGGGTTACGAGCAGTACTTC.

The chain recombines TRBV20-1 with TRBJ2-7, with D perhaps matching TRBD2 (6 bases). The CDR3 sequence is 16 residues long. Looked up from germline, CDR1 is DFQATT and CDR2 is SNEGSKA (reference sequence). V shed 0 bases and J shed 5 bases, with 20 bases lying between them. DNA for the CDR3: TGCAGTGCTAGAGATACGGGCCTAGCGTTCCACCACGAGCAGTACTTC. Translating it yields CSARDTGLAFHHEQYF.

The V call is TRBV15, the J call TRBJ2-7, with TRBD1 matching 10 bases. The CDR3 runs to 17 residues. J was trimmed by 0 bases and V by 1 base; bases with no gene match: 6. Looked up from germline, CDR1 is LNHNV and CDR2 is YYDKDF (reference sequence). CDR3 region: CATSRGGTGESSYEQYF. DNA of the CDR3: TGTGCCACCAGCAGAGGGGGGACAGGGGAGAGCTCCTACGAGCAGTACTTC.

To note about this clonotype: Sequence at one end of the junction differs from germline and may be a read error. The CDR3 protein is CITQGHPNTEVFF. As DNA, the CDR3 is TGCATCACTCAGGGACACCCAAACACTGAAGTTTTCTTT. The chain combines TRBV29-1 with TRBJ1-1, with D possibly matching TRBD1 (6 bases). Germline assignment: CDR1 SQVTM and CDR2 ANQGSEA. This CDR3 comprises 13 residues.

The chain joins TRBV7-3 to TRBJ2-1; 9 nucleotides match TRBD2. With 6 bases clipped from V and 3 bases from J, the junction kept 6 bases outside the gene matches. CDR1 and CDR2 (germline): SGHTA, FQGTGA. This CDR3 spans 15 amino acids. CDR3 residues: CASRMYSGSYNEQFF. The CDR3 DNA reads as TGTGCCAGCAGGATGTATAGCGGGAGCTACAATGAGCAGTTCTTC.

The CDR3 bases are TGTGCCAGCAGCCCTTTGGGCGGGCCCACCGGGGAGCTGTTTTTT. Translated: CASSPLGGPTGELFF. The chain links TRBV14 to TRBJ2-2, with D perhaps matching TRBD2 (5 bases). V was trimmed by 4 bases and J by 4 bases, leaving 13 bases between them. This CDR3 spans 15 amino acids. Germline V gene lookup returns CDR1 SGHDN and CDR2 FVKESK.

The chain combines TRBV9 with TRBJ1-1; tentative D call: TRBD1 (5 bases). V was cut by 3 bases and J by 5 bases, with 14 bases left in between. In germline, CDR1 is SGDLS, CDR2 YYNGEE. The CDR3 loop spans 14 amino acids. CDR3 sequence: CASSGTRGGTEAFF. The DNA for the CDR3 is TGTGCCAGCAGCGGAACAAGGGGAGGAACTGAAGCTTTCTTT.

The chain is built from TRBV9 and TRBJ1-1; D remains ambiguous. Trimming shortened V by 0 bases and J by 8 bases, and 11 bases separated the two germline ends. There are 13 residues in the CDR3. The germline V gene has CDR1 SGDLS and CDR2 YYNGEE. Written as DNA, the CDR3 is TGTGCCAGCAGCGTAGGGTTGGGTAAAGAAGCTTTCTTT. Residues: CASSVGLGKEAFF.

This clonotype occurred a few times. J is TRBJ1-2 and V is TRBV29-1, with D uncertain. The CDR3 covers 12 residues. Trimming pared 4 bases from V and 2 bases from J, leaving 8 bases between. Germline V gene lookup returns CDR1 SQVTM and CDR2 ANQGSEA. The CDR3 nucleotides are TGCAGCGTTGGTGGCGGGAACTATGGCTACACCTTC. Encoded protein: CSVGGGNYGYTF.

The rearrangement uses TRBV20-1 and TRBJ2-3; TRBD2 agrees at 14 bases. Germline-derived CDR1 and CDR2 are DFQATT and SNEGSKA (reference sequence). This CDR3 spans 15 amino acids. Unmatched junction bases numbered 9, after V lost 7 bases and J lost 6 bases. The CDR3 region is CSVGGTSGSLDTQYF. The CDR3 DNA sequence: TGCAGTGTCGGCGGGACTAGCGGGAGTTTGGATACGCAGTATTTT.